The 21 T cell receptor beta chains below were found in one sample sequenced in a study of identifying expanded T cells in peripheral blood. Profiling relied on immunoSEQ multiplex PCR, and the TCRdb table lists in-frame clones only, not all of them. The table shows about 100,000 clones, with approximately 88% occurring only once. The sequenced sample was blood. The receptors derive from a person aged 18 to 75 in good health.

This chain links TRBV25-1 with TRBJ2-2; no firm D call. Germline V lookup: CDR1 MGHDK, CDR2 SYGVNS. Trimming removed 3 bases at V and 6 bases at J, with 8 bases between. CDR3 length equals 13 residues. Here the CDR3 DNA reads TGTGCCAGCAGTGAGCAGGCGTCCGGGGAGCTGTTTTTT. This codes for CASSEQASGELFF.

The CDR3 region is CASSLAPGPYEQYF. The CDR3 DNA reads TGTGCCAGCAGCTTAGCGCCAGGACCCTACGAGCAGTACTTC. The chain employs TRBV7-2 and TRBJ2-7, with unresolved D. The germline CDR1 and CDR2 sequences are SGHTA and FQGNSA. The germline V and J ends were trimmed by 0 bases and 2 bases, with 8 bases remaining between them. The CDR3 loop spans 14 amino acids.

This chain uses TRBV9 with TRBJ1-2; TRBD1 matches at 8 bases. The J segment lost 6 bases and the V segment lost 3 bases, leaving 4 bases of the junction unmatched. This CDR3 has 13 residues. Looked up from germline, CDR1 is SGDLS and CDR2 is YYNGEE. In nucleotides, the CDR3 is TGTGCCAGCAGCGCCCAGGGGGCGGATGGCTACACCTTC. This encodes CASSAQGADGYTF.

The genes are TRBV18 and TRBJ2-7; D unclear. CDR1 is KGHSH and CDR2 is LQKENI in the germline V gene. The CDR3 contains 18 residues. Trimming shortened V by 3 bases and J by 6 bases, and 27 bases separated the two germline ends. CDR3 DNA: TGTGCCAGCTCACCTACATTACCGGCCCGGCCCGCTGAGGTCGAGCAGTACTTC. Encoded protein: CASSPTLPARPAEVEQYF.

The chain combines TRBV7-3 with TRBJ2-2; D gene unclear. This CDR3 comprises 15 residues. V was shortened by 4 bases and J by 0 bases, with 9 bases between the two germline ends. The V gene's germline CDR1 is SGHTA and CDR2 FQGTGA. The CDR3 here is CASSSPTANTGELFF. CDR3 nucleotides: TGTGCCAGCAGCTCCCCCACCGCGAACACCGGGGAGCTGTTTTTT.

The chain uses TRBV7-9 and TRBJ2-7; 7 bases are shared with TRBD2. In germline, CDR1 is SEHNR, CDR2 FQNEAQ (reference sequence). The CDR3 extends over 15 amino acids. V was clipped by 1 base and J by 0 bases; unmatched bases: 3. CDR3 protein: CASSLDLAVSYEQYF. In DNA, the CDR3 is TGTGCCAGCAGCTTAGATCTAGCGGTCTCCTACGAGCAGTACTTC.

The gene calls are TRBV5-6 and TRBJ2-1; TRBD1 aligns across 7 bases. The CDR3 sequence is 14 residues long. Trimming took 1 base from V and 6 from J; bases not matched to a gene: 4. Germline V gives CDR1 SGHDT, CDR2 YYEEEE. CDR3 in amino acids: CASSLWSGGNEQFF. The CDR3 DNA reads as TGTGCCAGCAGCTTGTGGTCAGGGGGCAATGAGCAGTTCTTC.

The gene calls are TRBV11-1 and TRBJ2-3; D remains unclear. The CDR3 is 13 residues long. CDR1 and CDR2 (germline): SGHAT, FQDESV (reference sequence). Trimming stripped 1 base from V and 2 bases from J, with 4 bases between. The DNA of the CDR3 is TGTGCCAGCAGCTTAGACTACACAGATACGCAGTATTTT. This translates into CASSLDYTDTQYF. Full variable domain (outside the CDR3, taken from reference TRBV11-1 and TRBJ2-3): EAEVAQSPRYKITEKSQAVAFWCDPISGHATLYWYRQILGQGPELLVQFQDESVVDDSQLPKDRFSAERLKGVDSTLKIQPAELGDSAMYLCASSLDYTDTQYFGPGTRLTVL.

V usage is TRBV5-1 and J usage is TRBJ2-3; 9 nucleotides line up with TRBD2. V lost 4 bases to trimming and J lost 3 bases; unmatched junction nucleotides: 9. Germline assignment: CDR1 SGHRS and CDR2 YFSETQ. This CDR3 comprises 16 residues. This CDR3 reads CASSLGTSPPTDTQYF. In nucleotides, the CDR3 is TGCGCCAGCAGCCTCGGGACTAGCCCCCCGACAGATACGCAGTATTTT.

The chain is built from TRBV29-1 and TRBJ2-5; no clear D gene. CDR3 length: 13 residues. Germline V gene data show CDR1 as SQVTM and CDR2 as ANQGSEA. V was clipped by 8 bases and J by 2 bases, with 15 bases between them. This CDR3 is CSLGSRSQETQYF. In nucleotides, the CDR3 is TGCAGCTTGGGGTCCCGCTCACAAGAGACCCAGTACTTC.

This clone appeared once. The J gene is TRBJ1-3, the V gene TRBV19; no firm D call. CDR3 size: 18 residues. V lost 6 bases, J lost 0 bases, and 21 bases lay in between. Germline V lookup: CDR1 LNHDA, CDR2 SQIVND (reference sequence). In nucleotides, the CDR3 is TGTGCCAGTAGCCAGACTCCAGTGTGGGGAAGCTCTGGAAACACCATATATTTT. Its translation: CASSQTPVWGSSGNTIYF.

V usage is TRBV30 and J usage is TRBJ1-1; D uncertain. V lost 2 bases and J 4 bases, leaving 8 bases between the germline ends. Looked up from germline, CDR1 is GTSNPN and CDR2 is SVGIG (reference sequence). CDR3 length: 12 residues. The CDR3 sequence: CAWSFKGTEAFF. The CDR3 region has the DNA TGTGCCTGGAGTTTCAAAGGCACTGAAGCTTTCTTT.

The chain has TRBV7-2 and TRBJ1-3; possible D gene TRBD1, 5 bases. The ends were cut back, 1 base at V and 0 bases at J, with 10 bases in the middle. The germline gives CDR1 SGHTA, CDR2 FQGNSA. This CDR3 is 16 amino acids long. CDR3 amino acids: CASSLGGTGSGNTIYF. For the CDR3, the DNA is TGTGCCAGCAGCTTAGGAGGGACGGGCTCTGGAAACACCATATATTTT.

The V gene is TRBV2, the J gene TRBJ2-5; TRBD1 aligns across 7 bases. The CDR3 extends over 13 amino acids. The V and J ends lost 8 bases and 3 bases, in that order; junction bases with no gene match: 6. From germline, CDR1 is SNHLY and CDR2 FYNNEI. Here the CDR3 reads CASADRAEETQYF. The CDR3 coding sequence is TGTGCCAGCGCCGACAGGGCCGAAGAGACCCAGTACTTC.

This chain joins TRBV10-3 and TRBJ1-2, with a weak D call TRBD1 (5 bases). The length of the CDR3 is 19 residues. The V gene lost 0 bases and the J gene lost 4 bases, with 24 bases spanning the gap. The germline gives CDR1 ENHRY, CDR2 SYGVKD. CDR3: CAISESYGASVGVGYGYTF. Here the CDR3 DNA reads TGTGCCATCAGTGAGTCATATGGGGCCTCGGTGGGAGTTGGCTATGGCTACACCTTC.

The rearrangement links TRBV19 to TRBJ2-2; D call uncertain. Per germline, CDR1 LNHDA and CDR2 SQIVND (reference sequence). The V gene lost 6 bases and the J gene lost 2 bases, with 7 bases spanning the gap. The CDR3 runs 13 residues. In DNA form, the CDR3 reads TGTGCCAGTAGCCCGGCCAACACCGGGGAGCTGTTTTTT. Its translation is CASSPANTGELFF.

This clone has a handful of counts. Mismatch with germline at one junction end may stem from a read error. V gene TRBV5-6 combines with J gene TRBJ2-1; D is ambiguous. The CDR3 loop spans 11 amino acids. Per the germline V gene, CDR1 is SGHDT and CDR2 is YYEEEE. Here the CDR3 reads CASSSRRYRIF. The CDR3 bases are TGTGCCAGCAGCTCCCGGCGTTATAGGATCTTC.

The rearrangement links TRBV7-3 to TRBJ2-2, with TRBD1 as a possible D gene (6 bases). Trimming took 4 bases from V and 0 from J, leaving 12 bases between them. CDR3 size: 16 residues. The germline V gene has CDR1 SGHTA and CDR2 FQGTGA. Here the CDR3 DNA reads TGTGCCAGCAGCTCACCCGGGACAACGAACACCGGGGAGCTGTTTTTT. Translating it yields CASSSPGTTNTGELFF.

V and J are TRBV7-2 and TRBJ2-5; 7 nucleotides agree with TRBD2. The CDR3 contains 17 residues. CDR1 is SGHTA and CDR2 is FQGNSA in the germline V gene. V lost 5 bases and J lost 4; bases outside the gene matches: 16. CDR3 DNA sequence: TGTGCCAGCAGCCTACAAGTGTCGGCTAGCGGCAGAGAGACCCAGTACTTC. Its translation is CASSLQVSASGRETQYF.

The chain has TRBV19 and TRBJ1-4; D is unclear. The V end was cut by 0 bases, the J end by 2 bases, with 10 bases between. The CDR3 contains 16 residues. The germline V gene encodes CDR1 LNHDA and CDR2 SQIVND (reference sequence). The CDR3 DNA follows: TGTGCCAGTAGTATAGATGCCAAGGCCACTAATGAAAAACTGTTTTTT. It specifies CASSIDAKATNEKLFF.

V and J are TRBV2 and TRBJ1-2; 7 bases agree with TRBD1. Germline V gives CDR1 SNHLY, CDR2 FYNNEI. CDR3 size: 15 residues. Trimming at V came to 5 bases and at J to 6 bases, leaving 12 bases not matched to a gene. CDR3 sequence reads: CASSPNFRQGNGYTF. For the CDR3, the DNA is TGTGCCAGCAGTCCCAATTTCCGACAGGGAAATGGCTACACCTTC. The full variable domain, in which reference TRBV2 and TRBJ1-2 provide the parts outside the CDR3, is EPEVTQTPSHQVTQMGQEVILRCVPISNHLYFYWYRQILGQKVEFLVSFYNNEISEKSEIFDDQFSVERPDGSNFTLKIRSTKLEDSAMYFCASSPNFRQGNGYTFGSGTRLTVV.